The rows below give T cell receptor beta chains drawn from one sample of a study of blood T cell repertoires in COVID-19. Profiling relied on immunoSEQ multiplex PCR, and the TCRdb table lists in-frame clones only, not all of them. This repertoire shows about 180,000 clones, more than 80% found once; its top ten account for 5% to 8%. Sequencing was done on a sample of PBMCs or T cells enriched from blood (not recorded which). The source of these receptors is a man aged 40-55 years who had recovered from COVID-19. The CDR3 runs from the conserved cysteine through the conserved F or W. A D gene is named only where the DNA matches it firmly. A clone size is listed for some rows: how often the clone was seen (once, few, many), or a class if it is expanded.

J	V	length	D	size	DNA	CDR3
TRBJ1-1	TRBV29-1	16	-	-	TGCAGCGTTGAAGAGAGGACACCCAAGATGTACACTGAAGCTTTCTTT	CSVEERTPKMYTEAFF
TRBJ2-5	TRBV19	15	TRBD1	-	TGTGCCAGTAGTCCCCGACAGGGTCGGCAAGAGACCCAGTACTTC	CASSPRQGRQETQYF
TRBJ2-1	TRBV11-3	14	-	once	TGTGCCAGCAGCTTTGGGAGGTCCGACAATGAGCAGTTCTTC	CASSFGRSDNEQFF
TRBJ1-4	TRBV19	13	-	-	TGTGCCAGTATAGCAGGGGATAATGAAAAACTGTTTTTT	CASIAGDNEKLFF
TRBJ2-7	TRBV15	12	-	-	TGTGCCACCAGCAGAAACAGCTACGAGCAGTACTTC	CATSRNSYEQYF
TRBJ2-5	TRBV3-1/TRBV3-2	14	-	-	TGTGCCAGCAGCCAAGTACGGAGGGTGGAGACCCAGTACTTC	CASSQVRRVETQYF
TRBJ1-1	TRBV4-1	14	-	-	TGCGCCAGCAGCCAAGGAGGGGGGGGAGGTGAAGCTTTCTTT	CASSQGGGGGEAFF
TRBJ1-5	TRBV19	14	-	-	TGTGCCAGTAGTTACCAGGGGTTTGAACAGCCCCAGCATTTT	CASSYQGFEQPQHF
TRBJ2-3	TRBV27	13	-	once	TGTGCCAGCAGTCTCTCAGTATCGGATACGCAGTATTTT	CASSLSVSDTQYF
TRBJ1-5	TRBV24-1	14	-	-	TGTGCCACCAGTGCAGGGGTTAGCAATCAGCCCCAGCATTTT	CATSAGVSNQPQHF
TRBJ2-7	TRBV30	16	TRBD1	-	TGTGCCTGGAGTGTAACGGGACAGGGAGGGTCCTACGAGCAGTACTTC	CAWSVTGQGGSYEQYF
TRBJ2-2	TRBV7-9	16	-	-	TGTGCCAGCAGCGGGGGGACGGGCAAGAACACCGGGGAGCTGTTTTTT	CASSGGTGKNTGELFF
TRBJ2-5	TRBV15	14	TRBD2	few	TGTGCCACCAGCGGCCGGGGGGGACTGGAGACCCAGTACTTC	CATSGRGGLETQYF
TRBJ1-4	TRBV30	13	-	-	TGTGCCTGGAGATCTTATGCGATGGAAAAACTGTTTTTT	CAWRSYAMEKLFF
TRBJ2-5	TRBV19	14	TRBD2	-	TGTGCCAGTAGTATAACTAGCGGGTTTGAGACCCAGTACTTC	CASSITSGFETQYF
TRBJ2-7	TRBV7-2	15	TRBD2	-	TGTGCCAGCAGCTTAGGGGCTAGCGGGGGGTACGAGCAGTACTTC	CASSLGASGGYEQYF
TRBJ1-2	TRBV5-4	13	-	-	TGTGCCAGCAGCTTGGGACAGCTATATGGCTACACCTTC	CASSLGQLYGYTF
TRBJ1-1	TRBV24-1	15	-	-	TGTGCCACCAGTGATTCGAGGGCGGGAAACACTGAAGCTTTCTTT	CATSDSRAGNTEAFF
TRBJ2-5	TRBV4-2	14	-	-	TGTGCCAGCAGCCAGGGGGGGCCTCAAGAGACCCAGTACTTC	CASSQGGPQETQYF
TRBJ2-1	TRBV2	14	-	-	TGTGCCAGCAGTTTCCTGAGCTCCTACAATGAGCAGTTCTTC	CASSFLSSYNEQFF
TRBJ2-2	TRBV30	15	TRBD1	-	TGTGCCTGCCGAGGGGACAGGGGGTGGTCCGGGGAGCTGTTTTTT	CACRGDRGWSGELFF
TRBJ1-6	TRBV28	14	TRBD1	-	TGTGCCAGCACCCCCGGGACAGAATCTTCACCCCTCCACTTT	CASTPGTESSPLHF
TRBJ1-1	TRBV4-2	15	-	-	TGTGCCAGCAGCCCAACTACCCCCCCCGGTACTGAAGCTTTCTTT	CASSPTTPPGTEAFF
TRBJ1-6	TRBV11-2	15	-	-	TGTGCCAGCAGGGTAGGGGGGGGAAATAATTCACCCCTCCACTTT	CASRVGGGNNSPLHF
TRBJ2-7	TRBV19	14	TRBD2	-	TGTGCCAGTAGTTGGGCGGGGGGCCAATACGAGCAGTACTTC	CASSWAGGQYEQYF
TRBJ2-7	TRBV18	16	TRBD1	-	TGTGCCAGCTCACCTACCACCGGGACAGGGGCGAACGAGCAGTACTTC	CASSPTTGTGANEQYF
TRBJ2-5	TRBV12-3/TRBV12-4	13	-	-	TGTGCCAGCAGTGCGGACATCATGGGGACCCAGTACTTC	CASSADIMGTQYF
TRBJ1-1	TRBV12-3/TRBV12-4	11	-	-	TGTGCCAGCAGTTTGGCCACTGAAGCTTTCTTT	CASSLATEAFF
TRBJ2-7	TRBV5-1	13	-	-	TGCGCCAGCAGCTTGGATCCAGTCTACGAGCAGTACTTC	CASSLDPVYEQYF
TRBJ2-1	TRBV13	15	-	-	TGTGCCAGCAGCTTGGGACTTTACTCCTACAATGAGCAGTTCTTC	CASSLGLYSYNEQFF
TRBJ1-1	TRBV5-1	15	TRBD1	-	TGCGCCAGCAGCACTGGACAGGGGATGAACACTGAAGCTTTCTTT	CASSTGQGMNTEAFF
TRBJ2-7	TRBV28	14	TRBD1	few	TGTGCCAGCACAGGGGACAGGGACTCCTACGAGCAGTACTTC	CASTGDRDSYEQYF
TRBJ2-5	TRBV7-9	15	TRBD1	-	TGTGCCAGCAGCTTAGGGGACAGGGAGAGAGAGACCCAGTACTTC	CASSLGDRERETQYF
TRBJ1-1	TRBV7-9	12	-	few	TGTGCCAGCGGTAGACAGAACACTGAAGCTTTCTTT	CASGRQNTEAFF
TRBJ1-1	TRBV3-1/TRBV3-2	14	-	-	TGTGCCAGCAGCCAAGATGGAACAGCCACTGAAGCTTTCTTT	CASSQDGTATEAFF
TRBJ2-1	TRBV21-1	17	-	-	TGTGCCAGTAGATACCTTTCGGACTCCCACTCCTACAATGAGCAGTTCTTC	CASRYLSDSHSYNEQFF
TRBJ1-2	TRBV19	12	-	-	TGTGCCAGTTCCCCCTCTTGGGCTGGCTACACCTTC	CASSPSWAGYTF
TRBJ2-1	TRBV7-9	14	-	-	TGTGCCAGCAGCTTGGGGAGCTCCTACAATGAGCAGTTCTTC	CASSLGSSYNEQFF
TRBJ1-1	TRBV13	13	-	-	TGTGCCAGCAGCCAAGGGGAGGGGCCGCAAGCTTTCTTT	CASSQGEGPQAFF
TRBJ2-5	TRBV6-5	15	TRBD2	-	TGTGCCAGCAGTCACCTAGCGGGAGACGGAGAGACCCAGTACTTC	CASSHLAGDGETQYF
TRBJ1-1	TRBV27	14	TRBD1	-	TGTGCCAGCAGGCTACAGGGGGCTGGGACTGAAGCTTTCTTT	CASRLQGAGTEAFF
TRBJ1-5	TRBV12-3/TRBV12-4	13	TRBD1	-	TGTGCCAGCAGTAGACAGGGAGTCCAGCCCCAGCATTTT	CASSRQGVQPQHF
TRBJ2-7	TRBV7-8	14	TRBD1	-	TGTGCCAGCAGCTTAACCCGGGACAGGGCCGAGCAGTACTTC	CASSLTRDRAEQYF
TRBJ1-2	TRBV5-6	15	TRBD1	-	TGTGCCAGCAGCCCCTATACAGGGGGTGACTATGGCTACACCTTC	CASSPYTGGDYGYTF
TRBJ2-1	TRBV5-4	12	-	-	TGTGCCAGCAGCTTAAACAGTCTTGAGCAGTTCTTC	CASSLNSLEQFF
TRBJ1-3	TRBV7-9	14	TRBD1	-	TGTGCCAGCGGCCAGGGGGCAACTGGAAACACCATATATTTT	CASGQGATGNTIYF
TRBJ2-2	TRBV28	13	-	-	TGTGCCAGCAGCCTGAGGGGGAACGGGGAGCTGTTTTTT	CASSLRGNGELFF
TRBJ2-1	TRBV5-4	13	-	-	TGTGCCAGCAGCCTATACAGGGGAGGTGAGCAGTTCTTC	CASSLYRGGEQFF
TRBJ2-1	TRBV7-9	16	TRBD2	-	TGTGCCAGCAGCCCAAGGACTAGCGGGTATTACAATGAGCAGTTCTTC	CASSPRTSGYYNEQFF
TRBJ2-7	TRBV20-1	11	-	-	TGCAGCCTCTGGAGCTCCTACGAGCAGTACTTC	CSLWSSYEQYF
TRBJ1-4	TRBV24-1	15	TRBD1	-	TGTGCCACCAGTGCAGGGGGCCCGGCTAATGAAAAACTGTTTTTT	CATSAGGPANEKLFF
TRBJ2-2	TRBV24-1	16	TRBD1	-	TGTGCCACCAGTTCCCCGTGGACAGGGGATCCCGGGGAGCTGTTTTTT	CATSSPWTGDPGELFF
TRBJ2-7	TRBV6-5	11	-	once	TGTGCCAGCAGGTACACAGCCGAGCAGTACTTC	CASRYTAEQYF
TRBJ2-7	TRBV12-5	14	TRBD2	-	TGTGCTAGTGTCCCTAGCGGAACTCGTAGCGAGCAGTACTTC	CASVPSGTRSEQYF
TRBJ2-1	TRBV27	15	TRBD1	-	TGTGCCAGCAGTTGGAGGACAGGGCAGGATCTTGAGCAGTTCTTC	CASSWRTGQDLEQFF